This T cell receptor (beta chain) came from a study of blood T cell repertoires in COVID-19. Across roughly 25 US areas, participants ranged in age from about 18 to 90 years. Measured with immunoSEQ multiplex PCR; TCRdb has only the in-frame clones, and not every one. The sample contains 430,000 or so clones, more than 75% of which appear only once. The CDR3 runs to 12 residues. V lost 3 bases to trimming and J lost 8 bases; unmatched junction nucleotides: 4. The V gene's germline CDR1 is SGDLS and CDR2 YYNGEE. The source of this sequence is a woman between 40 and 50 years old who had recovered from COVID-19. Input material: PBMCs or T cells enriched from blood (not recorded which). V is TRBV9 and J is TRBJ1-2; 7 positions match TRBD1. The CDR3 coding sequence is TGTGCCAGCAGCGGACAGGGCGTAGGCTACACCTTC. As protein: CASSGQGVGYTF.